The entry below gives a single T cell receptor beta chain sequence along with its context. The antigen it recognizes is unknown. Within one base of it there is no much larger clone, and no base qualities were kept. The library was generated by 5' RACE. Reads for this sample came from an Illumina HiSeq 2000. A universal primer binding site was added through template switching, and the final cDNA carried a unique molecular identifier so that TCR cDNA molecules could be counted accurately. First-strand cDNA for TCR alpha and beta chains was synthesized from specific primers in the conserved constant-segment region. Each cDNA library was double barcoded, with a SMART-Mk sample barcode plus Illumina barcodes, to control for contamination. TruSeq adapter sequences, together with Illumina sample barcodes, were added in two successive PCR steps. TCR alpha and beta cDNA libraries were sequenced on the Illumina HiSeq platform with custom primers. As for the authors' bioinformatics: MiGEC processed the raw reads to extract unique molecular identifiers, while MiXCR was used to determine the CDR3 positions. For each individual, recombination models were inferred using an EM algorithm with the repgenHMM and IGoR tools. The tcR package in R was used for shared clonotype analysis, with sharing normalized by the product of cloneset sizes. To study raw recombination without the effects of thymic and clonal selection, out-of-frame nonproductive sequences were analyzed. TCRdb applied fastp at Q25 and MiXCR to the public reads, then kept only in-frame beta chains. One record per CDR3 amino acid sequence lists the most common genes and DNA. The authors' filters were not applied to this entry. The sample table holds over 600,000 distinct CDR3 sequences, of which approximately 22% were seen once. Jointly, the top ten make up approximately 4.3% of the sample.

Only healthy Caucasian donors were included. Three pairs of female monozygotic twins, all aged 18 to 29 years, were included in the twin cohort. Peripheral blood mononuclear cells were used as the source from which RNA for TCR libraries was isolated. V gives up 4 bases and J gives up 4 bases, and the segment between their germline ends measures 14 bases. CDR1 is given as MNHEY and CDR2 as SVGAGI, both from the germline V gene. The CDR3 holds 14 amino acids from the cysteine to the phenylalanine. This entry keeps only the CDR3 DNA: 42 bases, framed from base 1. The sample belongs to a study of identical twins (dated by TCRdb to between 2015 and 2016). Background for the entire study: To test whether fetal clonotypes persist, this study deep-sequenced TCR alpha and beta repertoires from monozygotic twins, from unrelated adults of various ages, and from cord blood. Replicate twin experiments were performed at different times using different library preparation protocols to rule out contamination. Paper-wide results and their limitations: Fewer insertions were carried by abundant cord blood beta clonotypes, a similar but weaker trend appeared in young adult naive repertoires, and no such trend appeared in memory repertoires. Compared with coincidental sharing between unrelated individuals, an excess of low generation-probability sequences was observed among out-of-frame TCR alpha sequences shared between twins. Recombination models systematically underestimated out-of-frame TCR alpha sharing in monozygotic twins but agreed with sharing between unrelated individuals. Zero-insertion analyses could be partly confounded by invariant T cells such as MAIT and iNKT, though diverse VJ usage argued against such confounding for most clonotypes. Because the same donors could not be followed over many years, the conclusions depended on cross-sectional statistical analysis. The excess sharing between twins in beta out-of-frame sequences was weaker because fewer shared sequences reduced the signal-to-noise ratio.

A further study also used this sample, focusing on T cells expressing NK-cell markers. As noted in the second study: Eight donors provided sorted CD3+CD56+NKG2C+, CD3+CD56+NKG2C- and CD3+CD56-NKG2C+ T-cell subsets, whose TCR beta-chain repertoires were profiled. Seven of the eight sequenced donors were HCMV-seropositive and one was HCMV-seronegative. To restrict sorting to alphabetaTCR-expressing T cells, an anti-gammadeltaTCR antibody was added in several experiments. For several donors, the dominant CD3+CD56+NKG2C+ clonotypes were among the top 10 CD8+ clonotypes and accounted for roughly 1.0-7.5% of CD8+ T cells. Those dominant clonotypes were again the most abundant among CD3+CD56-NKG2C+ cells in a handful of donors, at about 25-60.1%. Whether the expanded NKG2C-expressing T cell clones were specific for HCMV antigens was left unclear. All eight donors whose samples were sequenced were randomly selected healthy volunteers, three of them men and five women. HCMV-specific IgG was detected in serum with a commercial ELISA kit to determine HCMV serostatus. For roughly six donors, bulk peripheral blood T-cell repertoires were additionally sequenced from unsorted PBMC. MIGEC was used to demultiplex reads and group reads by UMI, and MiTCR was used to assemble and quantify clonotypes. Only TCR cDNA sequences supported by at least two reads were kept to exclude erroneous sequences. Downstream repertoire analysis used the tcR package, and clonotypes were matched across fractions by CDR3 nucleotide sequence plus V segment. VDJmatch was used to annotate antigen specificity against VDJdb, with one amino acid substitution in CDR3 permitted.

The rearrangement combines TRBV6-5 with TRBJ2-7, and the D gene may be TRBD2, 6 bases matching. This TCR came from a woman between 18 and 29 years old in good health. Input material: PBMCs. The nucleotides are TGTGCCAGCAGTTCCCCGGGAGTAAAGTACGAGCAGTACTTC. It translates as CASSSPGVKYEQYF.